The entry that follows covers one T cell receptor beta chain sequence. The sample belongs to a study of blood T cell repertoires in COVID-19. Study background: Nucleic acid was either cDNA or gDNA, and it came from T cells, B-cell-depleted T cells, or PBMCs.

Germline CDR1 is MNHEY and CDR2 is SVGEGT. CDR3 length equals 17 residues. Trimming stripped 0 bases from V and 0 bases from J, with 9 bases between. Original processing notes: Estimated nucleated cell counts came from reference gene primer amplification. The repertoire was sequenced with immunoSEQ multiplex PCR; TCRdb's copy has only in-frame clones and lacks some. D and trimming come from the DNA, and the V and J calls and clone size come from that table. This sample has around 200,000 clones, with 65% to 85% found just once. This receptor was taken from a man aged 40-50 years with active or convalescent COVID-19. Source material: peripheral blood. The gene calls are TRBV6-2 or TRBV6-3 and TRBJ2-6; D call uncertain. The CDR3 region has the DNA TGTGCCAGCAGTTACTCGTTAGATAACTCTGGGGCCAACGTCCTGACTTTC. This encodes CASSYSLDNSGANVLTF.